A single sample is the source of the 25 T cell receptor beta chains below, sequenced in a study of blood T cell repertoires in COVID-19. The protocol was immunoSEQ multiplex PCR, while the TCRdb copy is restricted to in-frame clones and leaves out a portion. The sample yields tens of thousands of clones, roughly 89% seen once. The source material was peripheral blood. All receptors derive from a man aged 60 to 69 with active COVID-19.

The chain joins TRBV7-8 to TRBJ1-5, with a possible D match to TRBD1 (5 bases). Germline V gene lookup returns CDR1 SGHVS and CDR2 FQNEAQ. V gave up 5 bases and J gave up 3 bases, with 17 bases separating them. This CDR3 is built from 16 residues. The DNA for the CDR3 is TGTGCCAGCAGCCCTGGGACTGCCGCCAACAATCAGCCCCAGCATTTT. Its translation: CASSPGTAANNQPQHF.

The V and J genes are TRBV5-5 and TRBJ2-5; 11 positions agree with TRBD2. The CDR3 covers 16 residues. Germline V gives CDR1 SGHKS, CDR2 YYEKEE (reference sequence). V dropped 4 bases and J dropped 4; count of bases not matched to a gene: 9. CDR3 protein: CASSRSGRGLRETQYF. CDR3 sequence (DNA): TGTGCCAGCAGCCGTAGCGGGAGGGGGTTGCGAGAGACCCAGTACTTC.

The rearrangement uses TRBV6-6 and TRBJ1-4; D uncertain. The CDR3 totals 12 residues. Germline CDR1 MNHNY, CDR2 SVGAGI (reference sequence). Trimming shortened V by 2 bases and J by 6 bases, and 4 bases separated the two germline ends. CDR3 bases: TGTGCCAGCAGTTACCAGGATGAAAAACTGTTTTTT. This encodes CASSYQDEKLFF.

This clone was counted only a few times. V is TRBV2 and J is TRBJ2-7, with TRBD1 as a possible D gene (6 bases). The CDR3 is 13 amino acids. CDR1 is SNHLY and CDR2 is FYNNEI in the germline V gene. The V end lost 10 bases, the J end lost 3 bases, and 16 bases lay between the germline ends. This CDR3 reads CATQRQEYYEQYF. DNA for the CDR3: TGTGCCACCCAAAGACAGGAGTACTACGAGCAGTACTTC.

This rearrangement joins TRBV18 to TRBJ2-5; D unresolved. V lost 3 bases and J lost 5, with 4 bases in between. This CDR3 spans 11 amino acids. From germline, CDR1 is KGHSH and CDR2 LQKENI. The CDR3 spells CASSPEETQYF. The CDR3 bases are TGTGCCAGCTCACCGGAGGAGACCCAGTACTTC.

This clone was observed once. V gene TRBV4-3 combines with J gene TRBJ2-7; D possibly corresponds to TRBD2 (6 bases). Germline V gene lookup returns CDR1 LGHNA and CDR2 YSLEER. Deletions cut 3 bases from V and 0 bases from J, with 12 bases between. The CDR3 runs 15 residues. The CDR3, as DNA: TGCGCCAGCAGCCAGCAACCGGGAGCCTCCTACGAGCAGTACTTC. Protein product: CASSQQPGASYEQYF.

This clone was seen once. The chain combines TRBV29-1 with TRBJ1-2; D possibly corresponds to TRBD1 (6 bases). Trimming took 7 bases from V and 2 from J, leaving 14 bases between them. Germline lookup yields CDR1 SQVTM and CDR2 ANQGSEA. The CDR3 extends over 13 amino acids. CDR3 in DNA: TGCAGCGCCTGGGACACCGGGAACTATGGCTACACCTTC. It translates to CSAWDTGNYGYTF. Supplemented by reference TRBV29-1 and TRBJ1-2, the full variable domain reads SAVISQKPSRDICQRGTSLTIQCQVDSQVTMMFWYRQQPGQSLTLIATANQGSEATYESGFVIDKFPISRPNLTFSTLTVSNMSPEDSSIYLCSAWDTGNYGYTFGSGTRLTVV.

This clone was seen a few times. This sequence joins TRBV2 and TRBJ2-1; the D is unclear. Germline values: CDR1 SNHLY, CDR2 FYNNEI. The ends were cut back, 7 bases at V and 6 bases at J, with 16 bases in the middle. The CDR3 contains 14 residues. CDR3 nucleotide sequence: TGTGCCAGCACGTTGGCTCTAGTCGGCAATGAGCAGTTCTTC. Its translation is CASTLALVGNEQFF.

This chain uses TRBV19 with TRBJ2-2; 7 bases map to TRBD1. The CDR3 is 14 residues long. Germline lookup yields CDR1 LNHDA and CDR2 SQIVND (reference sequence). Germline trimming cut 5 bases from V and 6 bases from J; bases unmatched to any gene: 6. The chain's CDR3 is CASSWTGPAGELFF. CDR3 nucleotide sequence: TGTGCCAGTAGTTGGACAGGTCCTGCCGGGGAGCTGTTTTTT.

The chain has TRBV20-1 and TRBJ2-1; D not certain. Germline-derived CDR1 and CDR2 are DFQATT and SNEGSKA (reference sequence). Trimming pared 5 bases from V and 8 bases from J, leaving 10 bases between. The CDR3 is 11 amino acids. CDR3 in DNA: TGCAGTGCTGCCTCGGGTCATGAGCAGTTCTTC. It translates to CSAASGHEQFF.

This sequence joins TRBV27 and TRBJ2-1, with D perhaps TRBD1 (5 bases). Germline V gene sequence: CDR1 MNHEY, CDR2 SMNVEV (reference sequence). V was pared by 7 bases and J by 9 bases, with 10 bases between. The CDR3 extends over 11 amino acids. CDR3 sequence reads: CASIWGTEQFF. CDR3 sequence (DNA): TGTGCCAGCATTTGGGGCACTGAGCAGTTCTTC.

The DNA of the CDR3 is TGTGCCAGCAGCTTAAACAGGGCCGGCACAGATACGCAGTATTTT. Its protein is CASSLNRAGTDTQYF. The chain couples TRBV7-6 to TRBJ2-3; D perhaps matches TRBD1 (6 bases). Germline lookup yields CDR1 SGHVS and CDR2 FNYEAQ. This CDR3 region has 15 residues. The V end was cut by 2 bases, the J end by 1 base, with 10 bases between. The complete variable domain, with remaining parts taken from reference TRBV7-6 and TRBJ2-3, reads GAGVSQSPRYKVTKRGQDVALRCDPISGHVSLYWYRQALGQGPEFLTYFNYEAQQDKSGLPNDRFSAERPEGSISTLTIQRTEQRDSAMYRCASSLNRAGTDTQYFGPGTRLTVL.

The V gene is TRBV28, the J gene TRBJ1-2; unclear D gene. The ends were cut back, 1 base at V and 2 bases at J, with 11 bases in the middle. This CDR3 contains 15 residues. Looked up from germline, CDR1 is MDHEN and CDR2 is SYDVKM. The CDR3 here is CASSLYHLQNYGYTF. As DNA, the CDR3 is TGTGCCAGCAGTTTATACCATCTCCAGAACTATGGCTACACCTTC.

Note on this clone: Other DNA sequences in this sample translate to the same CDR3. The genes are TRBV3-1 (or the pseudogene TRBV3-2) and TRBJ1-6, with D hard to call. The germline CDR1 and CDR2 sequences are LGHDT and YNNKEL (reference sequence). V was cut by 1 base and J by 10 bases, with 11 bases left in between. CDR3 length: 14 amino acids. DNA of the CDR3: TGTGCCAGCAGCCAAGGACCCAGGAACTCACCCCTCCACTTT. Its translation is CASSQGPRNSPLHF.

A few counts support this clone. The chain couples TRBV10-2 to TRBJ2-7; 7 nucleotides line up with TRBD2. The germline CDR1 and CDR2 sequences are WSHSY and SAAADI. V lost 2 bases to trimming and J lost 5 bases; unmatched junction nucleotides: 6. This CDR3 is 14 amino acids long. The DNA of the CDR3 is TGCGCCAGCAGTGAGCGGGGCGGGAGACACGAGCAGTACTTC. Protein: CASSERGGRHEQYF.

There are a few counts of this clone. The CDR3 DNA sequence: TGTGCCAGCAGTGCCCCAGACAGGGGGCCCCCGGACAAGCAGTTCTTC. Protein: CASSAPDRGPPDKQFF. This chain uses TRBV28 with TRBJ2-1, with 10 bases lining up with TRBD1. Per the germline V gene, CDR1 is MDHEN and CDR2 is SYDVKM. The CDR3 is 16 residues long. The junction had 15 bases not matched to a gene; V was cut back by 5 bases and J by 11 bases.

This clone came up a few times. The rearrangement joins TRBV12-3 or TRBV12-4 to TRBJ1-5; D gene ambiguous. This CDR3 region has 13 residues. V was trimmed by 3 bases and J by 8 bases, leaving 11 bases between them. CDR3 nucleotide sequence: TGTGCCAGCAGTTTCGTGCGCCGCGAGCCCCAGCATTTT. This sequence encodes CASSFVRREPQHF.

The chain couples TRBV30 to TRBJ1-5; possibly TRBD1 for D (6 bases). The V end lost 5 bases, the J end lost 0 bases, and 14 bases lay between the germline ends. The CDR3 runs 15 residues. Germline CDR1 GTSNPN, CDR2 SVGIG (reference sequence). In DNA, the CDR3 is TGTGCCTGGGTACCGGGACACCTTAGCAATCAGCCCCAGCATTTT. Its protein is CAWVPGHLSNQPQHF.

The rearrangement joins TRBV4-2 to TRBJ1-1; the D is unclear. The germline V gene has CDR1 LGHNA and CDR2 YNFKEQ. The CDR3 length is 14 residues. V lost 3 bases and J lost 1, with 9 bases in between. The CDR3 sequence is CASSQVAKNTEAFF. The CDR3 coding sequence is TGTGCCAGCAGCCAGGTCGCGAAGAACACTGAAGCTTTCTTT.

CDR3 protein: CASSLRGQGTNYGYTF. The CDR3 DNA sequence: TGCGCCAGCAGCTTGAGGGGACAGGGAACTAACTATGGCTACACCTTC. V usage is TRBV5-1 and J usage is TRBJ1-2, with 9 bases fitting TRBD1. Losses at the gene ends were 1 base for V and 0 bases for J; bases not matched to a gene: 4. Germline loops: CDR1 SGHRS, CDR2 YFSETQ. The CDR3 runs 16 residues.

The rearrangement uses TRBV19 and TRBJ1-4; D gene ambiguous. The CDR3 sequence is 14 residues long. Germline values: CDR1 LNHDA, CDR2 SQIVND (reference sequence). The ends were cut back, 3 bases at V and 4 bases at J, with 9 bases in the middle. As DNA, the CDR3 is TGTGCCAGTAGTATCCAGTACCGTAATGAAAAACTGTTTTTT. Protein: CASSIQYRNEKLFF.

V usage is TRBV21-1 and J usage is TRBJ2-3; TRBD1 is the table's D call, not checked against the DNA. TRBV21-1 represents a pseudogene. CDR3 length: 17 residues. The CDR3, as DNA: TGTGCCAGCAGCAAAGCAGATCACAGGGGGATCTCAGATACGCAGTATTTT. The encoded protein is CASSKADHRGISDTQYF.

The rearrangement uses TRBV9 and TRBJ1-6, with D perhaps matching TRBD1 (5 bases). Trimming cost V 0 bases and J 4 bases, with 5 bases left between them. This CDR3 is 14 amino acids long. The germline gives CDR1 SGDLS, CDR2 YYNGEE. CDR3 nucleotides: TGTGCCAGCAGCGTAGAGGGGTATAATTCACCCCTCCACTTT. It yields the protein CASSVEGYNSPLHF. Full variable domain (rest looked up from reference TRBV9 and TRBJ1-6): DSGVTQTPKHLITATGQRVTLRCSPRSGDLSVYWYQQSLDQGLQFLIQYYNGEERAKGNILERFSAQQFPDLHSELNLSSLELGDSALYFCASSVEGYNSPLHFGNGTRLTVT.

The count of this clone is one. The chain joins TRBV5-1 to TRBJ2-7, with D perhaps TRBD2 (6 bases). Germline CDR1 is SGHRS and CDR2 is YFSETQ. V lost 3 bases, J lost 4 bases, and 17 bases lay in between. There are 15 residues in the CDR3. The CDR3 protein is CASSSNAGAGYEQYF. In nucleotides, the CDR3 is TGCGCCAGCAGCTCGAACGCCGGCGCGGGATACGAGCAGTACTTC.

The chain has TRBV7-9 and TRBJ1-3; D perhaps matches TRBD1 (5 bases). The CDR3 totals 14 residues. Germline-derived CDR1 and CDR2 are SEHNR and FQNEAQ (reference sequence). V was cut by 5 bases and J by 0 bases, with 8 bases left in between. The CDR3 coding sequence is TGTGCCAGCAGCAGGGGAGACTCTGGAAACACCATATATTTT. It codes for CASSRGDSGNTIYF.